These T cell receptor beta chains were read from a single sample in a study of cytomegalovirus exposure and HLA in healthy donors. Repertoires were generated with immunoSEQ multiplex PCR, while TCRdb's copy carries only in-frame clones and drops some. The sample shows 90,000 to 110,000 clones, approximately 69% of them seen only once. The source material was PBMCs. The receptors were sampled from a man aged 25-45 years in good health and CMV-seronegative. Each CDR3 is given with its conserved first and last residue. D genes are given only for firm matches. The listing skips clone size in some rows; elsewhere it reads once, few, many or a size class.

TRBJ2-1	NA	NA	TRBV21-1	CASSRPGLYNEQFF	TGTGCCAGCAGCAGACCGGGACTGTACAATGAGCAGTTCTTC
TRBJ2-3	few	TRBD1	TRBV28	CASSFSGTGAGDTQYF	TGTGCCAGCAGTTTCTCCGGGACAGGGGCGGGAGATACGCAGTATTTT
TRBJ2-1	NA	TRBD2	TRBV29-1	CSVGLAGGSYNEQFF	TGCAGCGTGGGGCTGGCGGGAGGCTCCTACAATGAGCAGTTCTTC
TRBJ1-5	NA	TRBD1	TRBV2	CASSRDRGAGQPQHF	TGTGCCAGCAGTAGGGACAGGGGAGCCGGTCAGCCCCAGCATTTT
TRBJ2-1	few	NA	TRBV7-6	CASSPRNYNEQFF	TGTGCCAGCAGCCCCCGTAACTACAATGAGCAGTTCTTC
TRBJ2-7	NA	TRBD1	TRBV13	CASSFKQGAIDEQYF	TGTGCCAGCAGCTTCAAACAGGGGGCTATCGACGAGCAGTACTTC
TRBJ2-6	NA	NA	TRBV5-6	CASSFESSGANVLTF	TGTGCCAGCAGCTTTGAGAGCTCTGGGGCCAACGTCCTGACTTTC
TRBJ2-3	few	TRBD1	TRBV7-2	CASSSRTGGASDTQYF	TGTGCCAGCAGCTCACGGACAGGGGGCGCATCAGATACGCAGTATTTT
TRBJ1-1	once	NA	TRBV9	CASSVGGGIGDTEAFF	TGTGCCAGCAGCGTAGGTGGGGGGATAGGGGACACTGAAGCTTTCTTT
TRBJ2-5	few	NA	TRBV5-6	CASSPGGGRETQYF	TGTGCCAGCAGCCCTGGCGGGGGCCGCGAGACCCAGTACTTC
TRBJ2-3	NA	NA	TRBV18	CASSPESSDTQYF	TGTGCCAGCTCCCCCGAGAGCTCAGATACGCAGTATTTT
TRBJ2-1	once	TRBD2	TRBV14	CASSHPAGKRYNEQFF	TGTGCCAGCAGCCACCCAGCGGGAAAGCGGTACAATGAGCAGTTCTTC
TRBJ2-3	once	TRBD2	TRBV5-4	CASSSKLAGVSDTQYF	TGTGCCAGCAGCTCGAAACTAGCGGGAGTGTCAGATACGCAGTATTTT
TRBJ2-6	NA	NA	TRBV5-1	CASSSQGPLGGANVLTF	TGCGCCAGCAGCTCACAGGGACCTCTCGGTGGGGCCAACGTCCTGACTTTC
TRBJ2-7	NA	TRBD2	TRBV11-2	CASSSDLAGGLGEQYF	TGTGCCAGCAGCTCGGACCTAGCGGGAGGGCTTGGCGAGCAGTACTTC
TRBJ2-3	few	NA	TRBV7-2	CASSGEMVADTQYF	TGTGCCAGCAGCGGAGAGATGGTGGCAGATACGCAGTATTTT
TRBJ2-1	NA	NA	TRBV20-1	CSRLLNNEQFF	TGCAGTCGACTACTCAACAATGAGCAGTTCTTC
TRBJ2-1	NA	TRBD2	TRBV7-2	CASSGRRGSGSNEQFF	TGTGCCAGCAGCGGACGGCGGGGAAGCGGGAGCAATGAGCAGTTCTTC
TRBJ2-1	NA	NA	TRBV9	CASRGWTNEQFF	TGTGCCAGCAGGGGGTGGACTAATGAGCAGTTCTTC
TRBJ1-1	few	NA	TRBV7-2	CASSSNSGYTEAFF	TGTGCCAGCAGCTCCAACTCCGGGTATACTGAAGCTTTCTTT
TRBJ2-2	NA	NA	TRBV7-2	CASSLGAGWAGELFF	TGTGCCAGCAGCTTAGGGGCGGGTTGGGCCGGGGAGCTGTTTTTT
TRBJ1-6	NA	NA	TRBV5-6	CASTLRHSYNSPLHF	TGTGCCAGCACCCTACGACACTCCTATAATTCACCCCTCCACTTT
TRBJ2-7	NA	TRBD2	TRBV4-2	CASSQTFSAGGSEQYF	TGTGCCAGCAGCCAAACCTTCTCAGCGGGAGGCAGCGAGCAGTACTTC
TRBJ2-4	NA	NA	TRBV10-1	CASSPDNRKFLAKNIQYF	TGCGCCAGCAGTCCCGACAACAGGAAATTTCTAGCCAAAAACATTCAGTACTTC
TRBJ2-2	NA	TRBD1	TRBV9	CASSVLGTANTGELFF	TGTGCCAGCAGCGTTCTCGGGACAGCGAACACCGGGGAGCTGTTTTTT
TRBJ2-1	NA	TRBD2	TRBV4-3	CASSQDSLAGGPRNEQFF	TGCGCCAGCAGCCAAGACAGTTTAGCGGGAGGGCCAAGGAATGAGCAGTTCTTC
TRBJ1-4	NA	NA	TRBV2	CASRKTGSTNEKLFF	TGTGCCAGCAGGAAGACAGGTTCAACTAATGAAAAACTGTTTTTT
TRBJ2-1	NA	NA	TRBV5-1	CASSLEAGRSYNEQFF	TGCGCCAGCAGCTTGGAGGCGGGAAGGTCCTACAATGAGCAGTTCTTC
TRBJ1-1	few	NA	TRBV9	CASSVIQGNTEAFF	TGTGCCAGCAGCGTTATACAGGGGAACACTGAAGCTTTCTTT
TRBJ2-5	few	NA	TRBV30	CAWSISLGRRQETQYF	TGTGCCTGGAGTATCTCACTCGGCCGGCGGCAAGAGACCCAGTACTTC